The rows below give T cell receptor beta chains drawn from one sample of a study of blood T cell repertoires in COVID-19. Measured with immunoSEQ multiplex PCR; TCRdb has only the in-frame clones, and not every one. This sample has 200,000 to 250,000 clones, with roughly 84% found just once. Sequencing was done on a sample of peripheral blood. These receptors came from a woman in her sixties or seventies who had recovered from COVID-19. CDR3s include the opening cysteine and the closing phenylalanine or tryptophan. A D gene is named only where the DNA matches it firmly. Clone size is not always given. Where it is, it says once, few, many or a class for expanded clones.

CDR3 DNA	CDR3 protein	J gene	D gene	V gene	clone size
TGCGCCAGCAGCCCCCTTGACAGTACAACCTACGAGCAGTACTTC	CASSPLDSTTYEQYF	TRBJ2-7	NA	TRBV5-1	NA
TGTGCCAGTAGTGGGGGCAGCCGGGCCGGGGAGCTGTTTTTT	CASSGGSRAGELFF	TRBJ2-2	NA	TRBV19	NA
TGCGCCAGCAGCCCAGGACTAGCGGGCCCCCGGAGGCATGAGCAGTTCTTC	CASSPGLAGPRRHEQFF	TRBJ2-1	TRBD2	TRBV4-1	NA
TGCGCCAGCAGCCGCCAGGGACAGGGGGCGGAAAAACTGTTTTTT	CASSRQGQGAEKLFF	TRBJ1-4	TRBD1	TRBV5-1	NA
TGTGCCAGCAGCTTGGCCAGGAACACCGGGGAGCTGTTTTTT	CASSLARNTGELFF	TRBJ2-2	NA	TRBV5-5	few
TGTGCTAGTGTTTCAACCGGGACACCGGGGAATGAGCAGTTCTTC	CASVSTGTPGNEQFF	TRBJ2-1	NA	TRBV12-5	NA
TGTGCCACCAGCAGAGATCGGTCGGAGACCCAGTACTTC	CATSRDRSETQYF	TRBJ2-5	NA	TRBV15	NA
TGTGCCAGCAGTCAAACCTACAGGGGAAACTATGGCTACACCTTC	CASSQTYRGNYGYTF	TRBJ1-2	TRBD1	TRBV27	few
TGTGCCAGCAGTTTAAAGGGGGCCATCGAGCAGTACTTC	CASSLKGAIEQYF	TRBJ2-7	TRBD1	TRBV27	NA
TGCGCCAGCAGCTTCGGGCGGGGGAGTTATGAGCAGTTCTTC	CASSFGRGSYEQFF	TRBJ2-1	TRBD2	TRBV5-1	NA
TGCGCCAGCAGCAGACAGGGCAGAGAGACCGGGGAGCTGTTTTTT	CASSRQGRETGELFF	TRBJ2-2	TRBD1	TRBV5-1	NA
TGTGCCACTAGACAGGGGGGCGAAAAACTGTTTTTT	CATRQGGEKLFF	TRBJ1-4	TRBD1	TRBV2	NA
TGCGCCAGCAGCCCAAAGATCAGGGACACCGGGGAGCTGTTTTTT	CASSPKIRDTGELFF	TRBJ2-2	NA	TRBV4-3	NA
TGCGCCAGCAGCTTGGGACAGACAGATACGCAGTATTTT	CASSLGQTDTQYF	TRBJ2-3	NA	TRBV5-1	once
TGTGCCAGCAGCTTAGTTACGGACGAGCAGTACTTC	CASSLVTDEQYF	TRBJ2-7	NA	TRBV11-2	NA
TGTGCCAGTCACCGGGACAGCGACACTGAAGCTTTCTTT	CASHRDSDTEAFF	TRBJ1-1	TRBD1	TRBV2	NA
TGTGCCACCAGCAGGCAGGGTTACGAGCAGTACTTC	CATSRQGYEQYF	TRBJ2-7	NA	TRBV15	NA
TGTGCCAGCAGCTTGGGTTGGGAGACAGGGGGCAAGGACGAGCAGTACTTC	CASSLGWETGGKDEQYF	TRBJ2-7	TRBD1	TRBV5-5	NA
TGCGCCAGCAGCTTGAACCAGGGGGCCGGCACCGGGGAGCTGTTTTTT	CASSLNQGAGTGELFF	TRBJ2-2	TRBD1	TRBV5-1	NA
TGTGCCAGCACCCTCATGGGGCAGGGGAGAGAAGCTTTCTTT	CASTLMGQGREAFF	TRBJ1-1	NA	TRBV2	few
TGCGCCAGCAGCCCCGGACAGGCTCTACGCCTGAGTTCCTTTACTGAAGCTTTCTTT	CASSPGQALRLSSFTEAFF	TRBJ1-1	TRBD1	TRBV4-1	NA
TGTGCCAGCAGCCCACAGATGAACACTGAAGCTTTCTTT	CASSPQMNTEAFF	TRBJ1-1	NA	TRBV11-2	NA
TGTGCCAGCAGCTTAAGACAGGGTACTAACTATGGCTACACCTTC	CASSLRQGTNYGYTF	TRBJ1-2	TRBD1	TRBV7-8	NA
TGTGCCAGCAGCCTTACAGGGGGCTCTGGTCAGCCCCAGCATTTT	CASSLTGGSGQPQHF	TRBJ1-5	TRBD1	TRBV7-2	NA
TGTGCCACCAGTGACCCCAGCCGGACTAGCGGGGATGAAGATACGCAGTATTTT	CATSDPSRTSGDEDTQYF	TRBJ2-3	TRBD2	TRBV24-1	few
TGTGCCAGCAGCTTAGTATTTGCGGGGGTCGGGCGGGGTACGCAGTATTTT	CASSLVFAGVGRGTQYF	TRBJ2-3	TRBD2	TRBV7-2	NA
TGTGCCAGCAGCTTAGATACGGGGTACGAGCAGTACTTC	CASSLDTGYEQYF	TRBJ2-7	NA	TRBV7-9	NA
TGTGCCAGCAGGACCACAGGGAGTGGAAACACCATATATTTT	CASRTTGSGNTIYF	TRBJ1-3	NA	TRBV27	NA
TGTGCCAGCTTCTCAGTACAGACAGGGGGTTACGAGCAGTACTTC	CASFSVQTGGYEQYF	TRBJ2-7	TRBD1	TRBV27	NA
TGTGCCTGGAGTGTACAGATGAACACTGAAGCTTTCTTT	CAWSVQMNTEAFF	TRBJ1-1	NA	TRBV30	NA
TGTGCCAGCTCCCGTGGACAGGGTTACGAGCAGTACTTC	CASSRGQGYEQYF	TRBJ2-7	TRBD1	TRBV18	NA
TGTGCCAGTGGGGGGGGGCTTGGTTGGGAGCTGTTTTTT	CASGGGLGWELFF	TRBJ2-2	NA	TRBV27	NA
TGTGCCAGCAGCCAAATGCGAGGGAGGGGCAATGAGCAGTTCTTC	CASSQMRGRGNEQFF	TRBJ2-1	TRBD2	TRBV3-1/TRBV3-2	NA
TGTGCCAGCAGTTCCCCTCAACAGGGGGCGCGAGGCTACACCTTC	CASSSPQQGARGYTF	TRBJ1-2	TRBD1	TRBV27	NA
TGTGCCAGCAGTGGGTCAGAATCGGAGACCCAGTACTTC	CASSGSESETQYF	TRBJ2-5	NA	TRBV2	NA
TGTGCCAGCAGCTTATTGGCAGGGGGTGTAACTGAAGCTTTCTTT	CASSLLAGGVTEAFF	TRBJ1-1	TRBD1	TRBV11-2	NA
TGTGCCAGTAGTATGAGAACGGGACAGGTTCGCTCGAATAACTATGGCTACACCTTC	CASSMRTGQVRSNNYGYTF	TRBJ1-2	TRBD1	TRBV19	NA
TGCGCCAGCAGCCAAGACGGGACAGGGGACTACGAGCAGTACTTC	CASSQDGTGDYEQYF	TRBJ2-7	TRBD1	TRBV4-3	once
TGCAGTGCTAGTCTACTAGCGGGGGGCTCCTACGAGCAGTACTTC	CSASLLAGGSYEQYF	TRBJ2-7	TRBD2	TRBV20-1	NA
TGTGCCAGCAGCTCCCGACAGGGCGATGGCTACACCTTC	CASSSRQGDGYTF	TRBJ1-2	TRBD1	TRBV7-3	few
TGTGCCAGCATGAGCGTTCGGAGGGGAAGGACTGAAGCTTTCTTT	CASMSVRRGRTEAFF	TRBJ1-1	NA	TRBV5-5	NA
TGTGCCAGCAGCTTAGGGGGGGTTGGCAATCAGCCCCAGCATTTT	CASSLGGVGNQPQHF	TRBJ1-5	NA	TRBV7-9	once
TGTGCCAGCAGCCCCGGGACTAGCGGAGATCAGTATTTT	CASSPGTSGDQYF	TRBJ2-3	TRBD2	TRBV7-9	NA
TGTGCCAGCAGCCAACAGACTAGCGGGGGGGCATTAGATACGCAGTATTTT	CASSQQTSGGALDTQYF	TRBJ2-3	TRBD2	TRBV4-2	NA
TGTGCCAGCAGCCCCCGGAGGGGGGGGATGGGCACTGAAGCTTTCTTT	CASSPRRGGMGTEAFF	TRBJ1-1	NA	TRBV4-2	NA
TGTGCCAGCAGCACAACCGGGACAGCCTACAATGAGCAGTTCTTC	CASSTTGTAYNEQFF	TRBJ2-1	TRBD1	TRBV7-6	NA
TGTGCCAGCTCACCCTCAGGGGGCGCGGGCAAAAACATTCAGTACTTC	CASSPSGGAGKNIQYF	TRBJ2-4	TRBD1	TRBV18	NA
TGTGCCAGCAGTTTAATCGTGGGACAGGGTGTCTACGAGCAGTACTTC	CASSLIVGQGVYEQYF	TRBJ2-7	TRBD1	TRBV27	NA
TGCGCCAGCAGCCAGGGGGATCGACTAGCGAGCGAGCAGTACTTC	CASSQGDRLASEQYF	TRBJ2-7	TRBD2	TRBV4-1	NA
TGTGCCACCAGTGACAGCTATGGCTACACCTTC	CATSDSYGYTF	TRBJ1-2	NA	TRBV24-1	NA
TGTGCCAGCAGTTTGGGCAGCAATCAGCCCCAGCATTTT	CASSLGSNQPQHF	TRBJ1-5	NA	TRBV12-3/TRBV12-4	NA
TGCGCCAGCAGCTTCCAGGGGGCTGGCTACGAGCAGTACTTC	CASSFQGAGYEQYF	TRBJ2-7	TRBD1	TRBV5-1	NA